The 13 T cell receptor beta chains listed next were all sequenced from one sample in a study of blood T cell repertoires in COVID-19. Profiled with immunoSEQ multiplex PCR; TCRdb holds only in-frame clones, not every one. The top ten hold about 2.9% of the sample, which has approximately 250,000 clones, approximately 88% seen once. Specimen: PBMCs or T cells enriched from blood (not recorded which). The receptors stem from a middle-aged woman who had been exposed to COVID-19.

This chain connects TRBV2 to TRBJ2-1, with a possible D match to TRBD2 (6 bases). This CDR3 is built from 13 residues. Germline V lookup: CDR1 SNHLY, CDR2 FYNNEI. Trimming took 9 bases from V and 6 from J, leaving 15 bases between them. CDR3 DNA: TGTGCCAGTGCGTGGGCGGAGGGCAATGAGCAGTTCTTC. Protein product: CASAWAEGNEQFF.

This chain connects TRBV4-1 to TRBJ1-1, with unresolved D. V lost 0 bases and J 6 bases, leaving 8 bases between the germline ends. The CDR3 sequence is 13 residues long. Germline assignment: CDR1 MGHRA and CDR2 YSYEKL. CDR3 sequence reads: CASSQDTVAEAFF. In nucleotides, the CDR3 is TGCGCCAGCAGCCAAGATACAGTGGCTGAAGCTTTCTTT.

The CDR3 DNA reads TGTGCCAGCAGTGAACCGCGGCTGGGGCAGGATGAAAAACTGTTTTTT. Translating gives CASSEPRLGQDEKLFF. J is TRBJ1-4 and V is TRBV25-1, with D possibly being TRBD1 (5 bases). This CDR3 contains 16 residues. Trimming pared 2 bases from V and 6 bases from J, leaving 16 bases between. Germline assignment: CDR1 MGHDK and CDR2 SYGVNS.

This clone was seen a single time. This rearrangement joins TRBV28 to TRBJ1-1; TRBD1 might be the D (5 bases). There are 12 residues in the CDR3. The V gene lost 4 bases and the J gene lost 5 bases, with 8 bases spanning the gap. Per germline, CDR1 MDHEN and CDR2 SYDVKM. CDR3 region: CASSSGNTEAFF. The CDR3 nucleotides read TGTGCCAGCAGTTCAGGGAATACTGAAGCTTTCTTT.

CDR3: CATSNRFYGYTF. The CDR3 coding sequence is TGTGCCACCAGCAACCGGTTCTATGGCTACACCTTC. The chain joins TRBV15 to TRBJ1-2; D ambiguous. The CDR3 extends over 12 amino acids. Trimming took off 4 bases at V and 4 bases at J, with 7 bases between the two ends. CDR1 LNHNV and CDR2 YYDKDF come from the germline V gene (reference sequence).

DNA of the CDR3: TGCGCCAGCAGCTTGGGGACTAGGGTAGGGGAGACCCAGTACTTC. It codes for CASSLGTRVGETQYF. The chain is built from TRBV5-1 and TRBJ2-5, with 7 bases fitting TRBD2. CDR3 length: 15 amino acids. Germline-derived CDR1 and CDR2 are SGHRS and YFSETQ. Losses at the gene ends were 0 bases for V and 5 bases for J; bases not matched to a gene: 7. Full variable domain (missing parts from reference TRBV5-1 and TRBJ2-5): KAGVTQTPRYLIKTRGQQVTLSCSPISGHRSVSWYQQTPGQGLQFLFEYFSETQRNKGNFPGRFSGRQFSNSRSEMNVSTLELGDSALYLCASSLGTRVGETQYFGPGTRLLVL.

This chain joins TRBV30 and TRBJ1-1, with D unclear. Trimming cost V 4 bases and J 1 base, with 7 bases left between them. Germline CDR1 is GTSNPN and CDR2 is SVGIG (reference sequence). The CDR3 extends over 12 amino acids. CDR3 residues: CAWIEANTEAFF. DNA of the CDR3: TGTGCCTGGATCGAAGCGAACACTGAAGCTTTCTTT.

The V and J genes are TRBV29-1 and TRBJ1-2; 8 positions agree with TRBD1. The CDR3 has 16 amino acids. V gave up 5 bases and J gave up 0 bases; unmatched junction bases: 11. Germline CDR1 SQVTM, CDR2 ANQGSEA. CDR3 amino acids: CSVPGQGTLTNYGYTF. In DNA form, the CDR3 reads TGCAGCGTTCCCGGACAGGGAACCCTTACTAACTATGGCTACACCTTC.

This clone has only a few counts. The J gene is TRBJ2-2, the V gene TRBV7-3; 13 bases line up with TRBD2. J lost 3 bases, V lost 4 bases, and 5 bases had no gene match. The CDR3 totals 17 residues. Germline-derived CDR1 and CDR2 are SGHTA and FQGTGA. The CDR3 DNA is TGTGCCAGCAGCTCGACCGGACTAGCGGGGGACACCGGGGAGCTGTTTTTT. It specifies CASSSTGLAGDTGELFF. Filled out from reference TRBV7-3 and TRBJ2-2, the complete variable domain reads GAGVSQTPSNKVTEKGKYVELRCDPISGHTALYWYRQSLGQGPEFLIYFQGTGAADDSGLPNDRFFAVRPEGSVSTLKIQRTERGDSAVYLCASSSTGLAGDTGELFFGEGSRLTVL.

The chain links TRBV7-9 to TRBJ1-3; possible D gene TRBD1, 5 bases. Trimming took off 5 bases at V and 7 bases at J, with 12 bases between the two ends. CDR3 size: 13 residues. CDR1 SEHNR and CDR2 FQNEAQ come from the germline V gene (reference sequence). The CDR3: CASSPGLWNTIYF. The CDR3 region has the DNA TGTGCCAGCAGCCCAGGGCTATGGAACACCATATATTTT.

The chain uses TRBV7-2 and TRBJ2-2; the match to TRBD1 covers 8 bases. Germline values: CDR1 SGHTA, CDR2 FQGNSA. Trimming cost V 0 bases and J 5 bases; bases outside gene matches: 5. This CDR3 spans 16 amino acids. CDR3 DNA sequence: TGTGCCAGCAGCTTAGCGGGGACAGGTCAAACCGGGGAGCTGTTTTTT. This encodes CASSLAGTGQTGELFF.

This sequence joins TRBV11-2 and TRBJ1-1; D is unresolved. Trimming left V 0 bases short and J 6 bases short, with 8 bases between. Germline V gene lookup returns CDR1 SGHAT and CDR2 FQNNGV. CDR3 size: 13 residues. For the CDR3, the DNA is TGTGCCAGCAGCTTAGATCCCGAGTCTGAAGCTTTCTTT. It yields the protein CASSLDPESEAFF.

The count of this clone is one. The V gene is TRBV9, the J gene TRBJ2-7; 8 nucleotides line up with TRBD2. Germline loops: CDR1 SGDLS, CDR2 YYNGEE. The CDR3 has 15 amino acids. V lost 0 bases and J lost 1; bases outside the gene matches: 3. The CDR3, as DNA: TGTGCCAGCAGCGTAGCTAGCGGGCCGTCCTACGAGCAGTACTTC. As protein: CASSVASGPSYEQYF.